This T cell receptor (beta chain) was obtained from a study of stem cell transplantation in POMP-related autoinflammatory disease. Across the study: Neutrophil and platelet engraftment from the graft donor was 100% through one year after transplant.

As for this clone: No antigen is known for it.

This CDR3 is built from 14 residues. Germline V lookup: CDR1 LGHDT, CDR2 YNNKEL (reference sequence). V was pared by 1 base and J by 5 bases, with 11 bases between. The method was immunoSEQ multiplex PCR; TCRdb's version includes in-frame clones alone and lacks a portion of them. The sample carries over 60,000 clones, approximately 90% recorded once. Study-wide points: A trend toward lower repertoire diversity and greater clonality appeared in every analyzed T-cell subset of PRAID patients. In PRAID patients, the number of distinct TRB V-J gene pairings was restricted.

Prominent immunodeficiency with autoinflammation defined PRAID. The chain uses TRBV3-1 (or the pseudogene TRBV3-2) and TRBJ2-5; no firm D call. The clonotype originates from a human patient with POMP-related autoinflammation and immune dysregulation (PRAID). Among the T cells, some may be from the graft donor. Sample: CD4+ T cells from PBMCs, taken after stem cell transplantation. The CDR3 DNA follows: TGTGCCAGCAGCCAAGTGGCGCTAACGGAGACCCAGTACTTC. Residues: CASSQVALTETQYF.